These 9 T cell receptor beta chains came from one sample sequenced in a study of cytomegalovirus exposure and HLA in healthy donors. The PCR employed 60 Vbeta primers together with 13 Jbeta primers. Generated by immunoSEQ multiplex PCR, the TCRdb table keeps only in-frame clones and is missing some. Altogether some 170,000 clones are present, roughly 80% being singletons, with the ten largest covering about 7.7%. The sequencing sample was made of PBMCs. These receptors originate from a woman aged 30 to 39 in good health and CMV-seropositive.

The chain recombines TRBV5-8 with TRBJ2-4; the D gene is possibly TRBD2 (6 bases). Trimming stripped 0 bases from V and 1 base from J, with 14 bases between. Germline V lookup: CDR1 SGHTS, CDR2 YDEGEE. There are 17 residues in the CDR3. The CDR3 DNA reads as TGTGCCAGCAGCTTGGATCCGGGGAGGTCGGCCAAAAACATTCAGTACTTC. It codes for CASSLDPGRSAKNIQYF.

J is TRBJ2-5 and V is TRBV19; D might be TRBD1 (6 bases). With 5 bases removed from V and 5 bases from J, the gap between germline ends came to 18 bases. Germline values: CDR1 LNHDA, CDR2 SQIVND (reference sequence). The CDR3 has 15 amino acids. The CDR3 region has the DNA TGTGCCAGTAGTTCCCTGGACAGATTAGGGGAGACCCAGTACTTC. This translates into CASSSLDRLGETQYF.

This clone has only one observation. V gene TRBV5-1 combines with J gene TRBJ2-1; 9 bases are a match to TRBD2. The germline V gene has CDR1 SGHRS and CDR2 YFSETQ. This CDR3 comprises 16 residues. J lost 10 bases, V lost 4 bases, and 15 bases had no gene match. The CDR3 DNA reads TGCGCCAGCAGCACATCCGGGACTAGCCCCATAGGGGAGCAGTTCTTC. It is translated as CASSTSGTSPIGEQFF.

On this clone: The DNA is omitted, as the CDR3 cannot be located on it reliably, and the CDR3 follows TCRdb's listing. The V call is TRBV21-1, the J call TRBJ1-6; the D segment call TRBD1 is taken from the table without a DNA check. TRBV21-1 is recorded as a pseudogene. The CDR3 is 19 amino acids in total, end residues counted. This CDR3 reads CASSKGPPYPCSYNSPLHF.

V and J are TRBV4-2 and TRBJ1-4; TRBD1 matches at 11 bases. The ends lost 5 bases at V and 4 bases at J; junction bases unmatched: 15. The CDR3 runs 19 residues. The V gene's germline CDR1 is LGHNA and CDR2 YNFKEQ. CDR3 DNA sequence: TGTGCCAGCAGCGGACCAAAACGGGGACAGGGGGTTAGTAATGAAAAACTGTTTTTT. Its translation is CASSGPKRGQGVSNEKLFF.

V usage is TRBV9 and J usage is TRBJ2-2, with 8 bases fitting TRBD1. Germline V gene data show CDR1 as SGDLS and CDR2 as YYNGEE. CDR3 size: 17 residues. With 4 bases clipped from V and 1 base from J, the junction kept 9 bases outside the gene matches. The CDR3 nucleotides read TGTGCCAGCAGCACACAGACCGGGACAGGGAACACCGGGGAGCTGTTTTTT. Its translation is CASSTQTGTGNTGELFF.

The rearrangement joins TRBV30 to TRBJ2-1; D ambiguous. V lost 4 bases to trimming and J lost 0 bases, with 10 bases between them. CDR3 size: 14 residues. CDR1 and CDR2 from the germline V gene are GTSNPN and SVGIG (reference sequence). CDR3 amino acids: CAWTRKSSYNEQFF. As DNA, the CDR3 is TGTGCCTGGACTCGAAAGAGCTCCTACAATGAGCAGTTCTTC.

V gene TRBV5-4 combines with J gene TRBJ2-7, with 7 positions matching TRBD2. J gave up 0 bases and V 0 bases, and 3 bases lay outside the gene matches. CDR1 is SGHNT, CDR2 YYREEE, per germline (reference sequence). The CDR3 is 15 residues long. The CDR3: CASSLGQRGSYEQYF. The CDR3 DNA sequence: TGTGCCAGCAGCTTGGGGCAGCGGGGCTCCTACGAGCAGTACTTC.

V and J are TRBV5-5 and TRBJ1-6, with D unclear. CDR3 length: 14 residues. Germline values: CDR1 SGHKS, CDR2 YYEKEE (reference sequence). V gave up 0 bases and J gave up 3 bases, with 4 bases separating them. CDR3 sequence: CASSLGGYNSPLHF. The CDR3 DNA follows: TGTGCCAGCAGCTTGGGAGGCTATAATTCACCCCTCCACTTT.